Following are 3 T cell receptor beta chains from one sample sequenced in a study of CD8+CD57+ T cells in acquired aplastic anemia. Using genomic DNA as the template, TCR beta VDJ and CDR3 profiling was carried out. TCRdb independently ran MiXCR on the reads; one entry per CDR3 protein. The sample holds 68,000 or so distinct CDR3 sequences, 50% to 55% seen once. Material: sorted CD4+, CD8+, or CD8+CD57+ T cells (not recorded which) from PBMCs. The receptors stem from a human donor in good health, serving as a control.

By share, this clonotype ranks as medium-sized (0.01 to 0.1%). The CDR3 spells CATSATGELTDTQYF. For the CDR3, the DNA is TGTGCCACCAGTGCAACGGGTGAGCTCACAGATACGCAGTATTTT. The chain couples TRBV24-1 to TRBJ2-3; the D is unclear. Germline values: CDR1 KGHDR, CDR2 SFDVKD. Between the trimmed V and J ends, which lost 5 bases and 2 bases, there was a span of 13 bases. This CDR3 comprises 15 residues.

Of note for this clonotype: Its ends do not fully match the called genes, so a read error is possible. The chain recombines TRBV7-9 with TRBJ1-2; tentatively, D is TRBD1 (6 bases). Germline CDR1 SEHNR, CDR2 FQNEAQ (reference sequence). The CDR3 runs to 15 residues. In DNA, the CDR3 is TGTGTCAGCAGCCCCCTCCTCACAGGGAACTATGGCTACACCTTC. Translating gives CVSSPLLTGNYGYTF. Based on the CDR3 plus reference TRBV7-9 and TRBJ1-2, the full variable domain is DTGVSQNPRHKITKRGQNVTFRCDPISEHNRLYWYRQTLGQGPEFLTYFQNEAQLEKSRLLSDRFSAERPKGSFSTLEIQRTEQGDSAMYLCVSSPLLTGNYGYTFGSGTRLTVV.

The chain carries TRBV7-8 and TRBJ2-2; D is possibly TRBD1 (6 bases). Germline V gene lookup returns CDR1 SGHVS and CDR2 FQNEAQ. The CDR3 runs to 16 residues. V lost 1 base to trimming and J lost 0 bases, with 9 bases between them. CDR3 nucleotides: TGTGCCAGCAGCTTAGACAGGGACGCGAACACCGGGGAGCTGTTTTTT. This sequence encodes CASSLDRDANTGELFF. The entire variable domain, with the rest obtained from reference TRBV7-8 and TRBJ2-2, is as follows: GAGVSQSPRYKVAKRGQDVALRCDPISGHVSLFWYQQALGQGPEFLTYFQNEAQLDKSGLPSDRFFAERPEGSVSTLKIQRTQQEDSAVYLCASSLDRDANTGELFFGEGSRLTVL.